One T cell receptor beta chain is described in this entry. This specimen comes from a study of blood T cell repertoires in COVID-19. The CDR3 consists of 14 residues. Germline V gene data show CDR1 as SGHVS and CDR2 as FNYEAQ. V lost 5 bases to trimming and J lost 7 bases, with 14 bases between them. Some clones are missing from TCRdb's copy, which holds only in-frame ones; the method was immunoSEQ multiplex PCR. Here the sample spans tens of thousands of clones, around 90% being singletons. Material for sequencing was peripheral blood. This chain links TRBV7-6 with TRBJ1-4; possibly TRBD1 for D (5 bases). This receptor was taken from a man aged 50 or older with active COVID-19. The CDR3 loop reads CASSPGISLEKLFF. Written as DNA, the CDR3 is TGTGCCAGCAGCCCAGGGATTAGCCTTGAAAAACTGTTTTTT.